This T cell receptor (beta chain) was observed in a study of shared clonotypes between healthy human individuals. Study as a whole: CD4 naive cells filled three plates per donor, CD4 memory three, CD8 naive two and CD8 memory one.

The length of the CDR3 is 13 residues. Germline lookup yields CDR1 LNHDA and CDR2 SQIVND (reference sequence). V dropped 1 base and J dropped 7 bases, with 8 bases sitting between them. Points on this clone: This specimen includes other DNA sequences encoding the same CDR3.

Under the authors' procedure: For the immunoSEQ data, sequences were junction-only without quality scores, so filtering differed. Profiled with immunoSEQ multiplex PCR; TCRdb holds only in-frame clones, not every one. V and J calls and clone size come straight from that table; D and trimming were deduced from the DNA. The sample contains about 2.2 million clones, around 93% of which appear only once. Naive CD8 cells, CD45RO-negative and positively selected for CCR7, excluded terminally differentiated effector memory CD45RA+ cells. The sample taken for sequencing was naive CD8+ T cells from PBMCs. The chain has TRBV19 and TRBJ2-1, with TRBD2 as a possible D gene (6 bases). The clonotype was recovered from a man in his late teens or twenties in good health. Some clones in this sample may be carry-over from other donors' samples. CDR3 DNA sequence: TGTGCCAGTAGTATAGGGCGGGGAAATGAGCAGTTCTTC. Translated, it gives CASSIGRGNEQFF.